These 17 T cell receptor beta chains came from one sample sequenced in a study of T-cell reconstitution after alpha-beta-depleted transplantation in children. The library targeted TCRbeta and was prepared with unique molecular identifiers. From the PCR reads, TCRdb called clonotypes with MiXCR, one entry per CDR3 protein. Of some 600,000 distinct CDR3 sequences listed, 16% are singletons. The sequencing here drew on PBMCs from the stem cell graft donor, taken from the stem cell graft. Source of these receptors: a human donor who donated a stem cell graft to a child with acute myeloid leukemia.

Written as DNA, the CDR3 is TGCGCCAGCAGCCCCTGGGGGGTAAACACTGAAGCTTTCTTT. This encodes CASSPWGVNTEAFF. The chain uses TRBV5-1 and TRBJ1-1; D perhaps matches TRBD1 (5 bases). This CDR3 is 14 amino acids long. V lost 4 bases and J lost 2, with 12 bases in between. CDR1 SGHRS and CDR2 YFSETQ come from the germline V gene.

The sample holds a few counts of this clonotype. The chain combines TRBV7-2 with TRBJ1-1, with D unresolved. The germline V gene has CDR1 SGHTA and CDR2 FQGNSA. The CDR3 extends over 16 amino acids. Trimming took 0 bases from V and 1 from J, leaving 12 bases between them. The CDR3 coding sequence is TGTGCCAGCAGCTTAGCGCTTCACATCCCGAACACTGAAGCTTTCTTT. It codes for CASSLALHIPNTEAFF.

This clonotype was counted at least ten times. The chain couples TRBV20-1 to TRBJ2-5; D remains unclear. CDR1 and CDR2 (germline): DFQATT, SNEGSKA (reference sequence). The V and J ends lost 3 bases and 5 bases respectively, with 7 bases between them. CDR3 length: 11 residues. The CDR3: CSASSAETQYF. DNA for the CDR3: TGCAGTGCTAGCTCCGCGGAGACCCAGTACTTC.

This clonotype was picked up a small number of times. The V gene is TRBV18, the J gene TRBJ2-7; the D call may be TRBD1 or TRBD2 (5 bases each). The CDR3 extends over 14 amino acids. The V gene lost 0 bases and the J gene lost 5 bases, with 11 bases spanning the gap. CDR1 and CDR2 from the germline V gene are KGHSH and LQKENI. As DNA, the CDR3 is TGTGCCAGCTCACCACCCTCGGGACCTAACGAGCAGTACTTC. Protein: CASSPPSGPNEQYF.

The chain joins TRBV6-6 to TRBJ1-2; D remains unclear. This CDR3 spans 13 amino acids. Trimming stripped 2 bases from V and 1 base from J, with 5 bases between. Germline V CDR1 and CDR2: MNHNY, SVGAGI (reference sequence). CDR3 amino acids: CASSYDINYGYTF. The CDR3 DNA is TGTGCCAGCAGTTACGATATTAACTATGGCTACACCTTC.

This clonotype was observed a few times. The chain links TRBV20-1 to TRBJ2-2; TRBD2 agrees at 12 bases. V trimming: 0 bases; J trimming: 6 bases; junction bases outside the gene matches: 2. This CDR3 comprises 15 residues. Germline loops: CDR1 DFQATT, CDR2 SNEGSKA (reference sequence). The CDR3 nucleotides read TGCAGTGCTAGAGACCCTAGCGGGGGGGCCGGGGAGCTGTTTTTT. Translation gives CSARDPSGGAGELFF.

This clonotype was recorded at least ten times. This rearrangement joins TRBV20-1 to TRBJ1-1, with D possibly TRBD1 on 5 matching bases. Germline V gene data show CDR1 as DFQATT and CDR2 as SNEGSKA (reference sequence). The CDR3 contains 12 residues. Trimming cost V 5 bases and J 5 bases, with 12 bases left between them. The CDR3 region has the DNA TGCAGTGCTGGGGGAGTAGAAACTGAAGCTTTCTTT. It codes for CSAGGVETEAFF.

This clonotype was found many times. The chain uses TRBV10-3 and TRBJ2-7; 7 bases are a match to TRBD1. In germline, CDR1 is ENHRY, CDR2 SYGVKD. With 2 bases clipped from V and 0 bases from J, the junction kept 1 base outside the gene matches. The CDR3 consists of 14 residues. The CDR3 nucleotides are TGTGCCATCAGTGAGACAGGGGACTCCTACGAGCAGTACTTC. Translating it yields CAISETGDSYEQYF.

This clonotype was counted many times. This chain connects TRBV5-6 to TRBJ2-5, with a possible D match to TRBD1 (6 bases). CDR1 and CDR2 from the germline V gene are SGHDT and YYEEEE. The CDR3 loop spans 16 amino acids. V dropped 2 bases and J dropped 2 bases, with 16 bases sitting between them. CDR3 nucleotides: TGTGCCAGCAGCTTTTCGGACAGCAACCTGCAAGAGACCCAGTACTTC. Encoded protein: CASSFSDSNLQETQYF.

This clonotype has just a few counts. This chain uses TRBV12-3 or TRBV12-4 with TRBJ2-2; D gene unclear. CDR3 size: 15 residues. V was clipped by 6 bases and J by 2 bases, with 13 bases between them. The CDR3 coding sequence is TGTGCCAGCAGAGGCGAGAAGGCTAACACCGGGGAGCTGTTTTTT. The encoded protein is CASRGEKANTGELFF.

The chain has TRBV21-1 and TRBJ2-5. TRBV21-1 is recorded as a pseudogene. This CDR3 has 15 residues. The DNA for the CDR3 is TGTGCCAGCAGCAAAAAGGTCCAAAATCAAGAGACCCAGTACTTC. Translation gives CASSKKVQNQETQYF.

This clonotype was seen more than once but under ten times. J is TRBJ2-7 and V is TRBV21-1. TRBV21-1 is listed as a pseudogene. The CDR3 spans 14 residues. CDR3 region: CASSKVGKPYEQYV. CDR3 DNA sequence: TGTGCCAGCAGCAAAGTAGGGAAACCCTACGAGCAGTACGTC.

This clonotype appeared many times. This chain connects TRBV5-5 to TRBJ2-7; D uncertain. V lost 5 bases, J lost 2 bases, and 14 bases lay in between. In germline, CDR1 is SGHKS, CDR2 YYEKEE (reference sequence). There are 14 residues in the CDR3. DNA of the CDR3: TGTGCCAGCAGTCTCTCGTCTACGCCCTACGAGCAGTACGTC. This gives the protein CASSLSSTPYEQYV.

The gene calls are TRBV15 and TRBJ2-3; TRBD1 or TRBD2 may be the D gene (6 bases each). Germline CDR1 reads LNHNV; CDR2 reads YYDKDF (reference sequence). This CDR3 contains 16 residues. V lost 7 bases to trimming and J lost 0 bases, with 17 bases between them. CDR3: CATKDGGLPSTDTQYF. The CDR3 nucleotides are TGTGCCACCAAGGACGGGGGCTTACCTAGCACAGATACGCAGTATTTT.

In regard to this clonotype: A single base separates this from a much larger clone, so it may be a read error. The chain is built from TRBV28 and TRBJ2-6; possibly TRBD1 for D (5 bases). This CDR3 is built from 17 residues. Germline V gives CDR1 MDHEN, CDR2 SYDVKM. This CDR3 reads CASSFMGFSSGAKVLTF. The DNA for the CDR3 is TGTGCCAGCAGTTTTATGGGGTTCAGCTCTGGGGCCAAAGTCCTGACTTTC.

This clonotype was observed many times. This sequence joins TRBV4-3 and TRBJ1-5; D ambiguous. The CDR3 is 16 amino acids. Per germline, CDR1 LGHNA and CDR2 YSLEER. V dropped 0 bases and J dropped 1 base, with 10 bases sitting between them. The chain's CDR3 is CASSQDSKDSNQPQHF. The CDR3 nucleotides are TGCGCCAGCAGCCAAGATAGCAAGGACAGCAATCAGCCCCAGCATTTT.

This clonotype was detected many times. This chain uses TRBV7-6 with TRBJ2-3; a weak D match, TRBD2 (5 bases). The CDR3 runs to 13 residues. Germline CDR1 and CDR2: SGHVS and FNYEAQ. Trimming pared 5 bases from V and 7 bases from J, leaving 13 bases between. The CDR3 loop is CASSRARENTQYF. The CDR3 coding sequence is TGTGCCAGCAGCCGCGCGAGGGAAAATACGCAGTATTTT.